This TCR beta chain emerged from a study of response to subunit inactivated influenza vaccine. General study findings and limits: After each seasonal influenza vaccination, few new T cells are recruited, the authors suggested.

This clonotype was detected only a few times. The antigen is not known. One entry per CDR3 protein results from TCRdb running MiXCR on the RT-PCR reads. The sample carries about 520,000 distinct CDR3 sequences, approximately 7.2% recorded once. CDR1 is SEHNR, CDR2 FQNEAQ, per germline (reference sequence). V was clipped by 6 bases and J by 1 base, with 12 bases between them. CDR3 length: 14 amino acids. The TCR originated in a man aged 50 to 69 who received an inactivated influenza vaccine. This rearrangement joins TRBV7-9 to TRBJ2-5; D uncertain. The sample consisted of PBMCs from blood, taken 23 months after vaccination. The CDR3 here is CASRPTKSQETQYF. The CDR3 DNA is TGTGCCAGCAGACCGACGAAAAGCCAAGAGACCCAGTACTTC.